These 5 T cell receptor beta chains were sequenced from one sample in a study of blood T cell repertoires in COVID-19. The assay was immunoSEQ multiplex PCR, and TCRdb's table has in-frame clones only and misses some. This sample has about 170,000 clones, with roughly 81% found just once. Sequences were obtained from peripheral blood. These receptors all come from a woman older than 75 with COVID-19, enrolled during active disease.

Remarks on this clone: The sample holds other DNA sequences that translate to the same CDR3. This chain uses TRBV5-4 with TRBJ2-3; possibly TRBD2 for D (5 bases). V lost 0 bases and J 3 bases, leaving 5 bases between the germline ends. The CDR3 length is 13 residues. CDR1 and CDR2 (germline): SGHNT, YYREEE (reference sequence). The CDR3 reads CASSLAGTDTQYF. CDR3 in DNA: TGTGCCAGCAGCTTGGCGGGGACAGATACGCAGTATTTT.

The chain uses TRBV30 and TRBJ1-1; possible D gene TRBD1, 5 bases. Germline V gives CDR1 GTSNPN, CDR2 SVGIG (reference sequence). V lost 2 bases to trimming and J lost 1 base, with 14 bases between them. CDR3 size: 15 residues. The CDR3 nucleotides read TGTGCCTGGAGTTTCCAAGACAGAAAGAACACTGAAGCTTTCTTT. It encodes CAWSFQDRKNTEAFF.

CDR3 in amino acids: CASTRYGGGYNEQFF. CDR3 nucleotide sequence: TGTGCCAGTACCCGTTATGGCGGGGGATACAATGAGCAGTTCTTC. This sequence joins TRBV19 and TRBJ2-1; 7 positions agree with TRBD2. V lost 7 bases, J lost 4 bases, and 10 bases stayed unmatched. Germline V CDR1 and CDR2: LNHDA, SQIVND (reference sequence). This CDR3 spans 15 amino acids.

J is TRBJ1-2 and V is TRBV19; D ambiguous. V was clipped by 5 bases and J by 2 bases, with 12 bases between them. Germline assignment: CDR1 LNHDA and CDR2 SQIVND (reference sequence). The CDR3 has 14 amino acids. As DNA, the CDR3 is TGTGCCAGTAGTTGGCCGGGGAGGAACTATGGCTACACCTTC. Its translation: CASSWPGRNYGYTF.

V and J are TRBV19 and TRBJ2-7; no definite D call. V shed 7 bases and J shed 0 bases, with 13 bases lying between them. Per the germline V gene, CDR1 is LNHDA and CDR2 is SQIVND (reference sequence). The CDR3 has 14 amino acids. CDR3 region: CASIPDILSYEQYF. CDR3 nucleotide sequence: TGTGCCAGTATACCAGACATTCTCTCCTACGAGCAGTACTTC.